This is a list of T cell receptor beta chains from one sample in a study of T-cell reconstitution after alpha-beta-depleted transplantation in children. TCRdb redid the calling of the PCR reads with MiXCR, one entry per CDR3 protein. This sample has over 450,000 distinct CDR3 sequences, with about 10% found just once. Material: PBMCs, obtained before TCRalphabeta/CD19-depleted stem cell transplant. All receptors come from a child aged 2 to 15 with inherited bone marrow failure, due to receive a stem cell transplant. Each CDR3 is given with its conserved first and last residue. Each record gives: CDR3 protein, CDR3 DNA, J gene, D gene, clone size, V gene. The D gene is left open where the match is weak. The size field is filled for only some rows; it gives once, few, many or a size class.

CDR3aa: CASSPTDRVDGYTF
CDR3nt: TGTGCCAGCAGCCCTACCGACAGGGTCGATGGCTACACCTTC
j_gene: TRBJ1-2
d_gene: TRBD1
abundance: many
v_gene: TRBV7-9

CDR3aa: CASSSLLAGGPLGTQYF
CDR3nt: TGTGCCAGCAGTTCCCTCCTAGCGGGAGGGCCCCTCGGTACGCAGTATTTT
j_gene: TRBJ2-3
d_gene: TRBD2
abundance: many
v_gene: TRBV6-5

CDR3aa: CASSYSIAGGWNEQFF
CDR3nt: TGTGCCAGCAGTTACTCGATAGCGGGAGGGTGGAATGAGCAGTTCTTC
j_gene: TRBJ2-1
d_gene: TRBD2
abundance: many
v_gene: TRBV6-2/TRBV6-3

CDR3aa: CASSSGLAGVFYEQYF
CDR3nt: TGTGCCAGCAGCTCGGGACTAGCGGGAGTGTTCTACGAGCAGTACTTC
j_gene: TRBJ2-7
d_gene: TRBD2
abundance: NA
v_gene: TRBV7-9

CDR3aa: CASSAGTGLYEQYF
CDR3nt: TGTGCCAGCAGCGCCGGGACGGGGCTCTACGAGCAGTACTTC
j_gene: TRBJ2-7
d_gene: NA
abundance: few
v_gene: TRBV9

CDR3aa: CSVEGDAGGRGGFGYEQYF
CDR3nt: TGCAGCGTTGAAGGAGACGCGGGAGGGCGGGGAGGTTTCGGTTACGAGCAGTACTTC
j_gene: TRBJ2-7
d_gene: TRBD2
abundance: many
v_gene: TRBV29-1

CDR3aa: CASSWFGTDQPQHF
CDR3nt: TGTGCCAGCAGTTGGTTCGGGACAGATCAGCCCCAGCATTTT
j_gene: TRBJ1-5
d_gene: TRBD1
abundance: few
v_gene: TRBV12-3/TRBV12-4

CDR3aa: CASSLPGQGVGDTQYF
CDR3nt: TGCGCCAGCAGCTTGCCGGGACAGGGAGTTGGAGATACGCAGTATTTT
j_gene: TRBJ2-3
d_gene: TRBD1
abundance: many
v_gene: TRBV5-1

CDR3aa: CASSPGGQGREKLFF
CDR3nt: TGTGCCAGCAGCCCAGGGGGACAGGGGCGAGAAAAACTGTTTTTT
j_gene: TRBJ1-4
d_gene: TRBD1
abundance: many
v_gene: TRBV7-2

CDR3aa: CASSTYWEQYF
CDR3nt: TGTGCCAGCAGTACCTATTGGGAGCAGTACTTC
j_gene: TRBJ2-7
d_gene: NA
abundance: many
v_gene: TRBV25-1

CDR3aa: CASSDGLNQPQHF
CDR3nt: TGCGCCAGCAGTGATGGGCTCAATCAGCCCCAGCATTTT
j_gene: TRBJ1-5
d_gene: NA
abundance: many
v_gene: TRBV10-2

CDR3aa: CASSPLPSAVNEQFF
CDR3nt: TGCGCCAGCAGCCCCCTCCCTTCAGCCGTCAATGAGCAGTTCTTC
j_gene: TRBJ2-1
d_gene: NA
abundance: many
v_gene: TRBV4-3

CDR3aa: CAWSFPSGRPDNEQFF
CDR3nt: TGTGCCTGGAGTTTCCCCAGCGGGAGACCAGACAATGAGCAGTTCTTC
j_gene: TRBJ2-1
d_gene: TRBD2
abundance: few
v_gene: TRBV30

CDR3aa: CASSWIQGAKNIQYF
CDR3nt: TGTGCCAGCAGCTGGATCCAGGGGGCGAAAAACATTCAGTACTTC
j_gene: TRBJ2-4
d_gene: TRBD1
abundance: many
v_gene: TRBV7-9

CDR3aa: CASSLAAGGGTDTQYF
CDR3nt: TGCGCCAGCAGCTTGGCGGCGGGGGGGGGCACAGATACGCAGTATTTT
j_gene: TRBJ2-3
d_gene: TRBD2
abundance: many
v_gene: TRBV5-1

CDR3aa: CSVVLAEAETQYF
CDR3nt: TGCAGCGTTGTTCTAGCGGAGGCAGAGACCCAGTACTTC
j_gene: TRBJ2-5
d_gene: TRBD2
abundance: many
v_gene: TRBV29-1

CDR3aa: CSVIRDRGPYEQYF
CDR3nt: TGCAGCGTAATCCGGGACAGGGGGCCCTACGAGCAGTACTTC
j_gene: TRBJ2-7
d_gene: TRBD1
abundance: few
v_gene: TRBV29-1

CDR3aa: CSAEDRASYEQYF
CDR3nt: TGCAGTGCTGAGGACCGAGCGTCTTACGAGCAGTACTTC
j_gene: TRBJ2-7
d_gene: NA
abundance: many
v_gene: TRBV20-1

CDR3aa: CASSDSNNEQFF
CDR3nt: TGTGCCAGCAGCGATTCAAACAATGAGCAGTTCTTC
j_gene: TRBJ2-1
d_gene: NA
abundance: many
v_gene: TRBV25-1

CDR3aa: CSTRAGGADTQYF
CDR3nt: TGCAGCACCCGAGCGGGGGGCGCAGATACGCAGTATTTT
j_gene: TRBJ2-3
d_gene: TRBD2
abundance: many
v_gene: TRBV29-1

CDR3aa: CASSLTGGYYGYTF
CDR3nt: TGTGCCAGCAGTTTAACAGGGGGCTACTATGGCTACACCTTC
j_gene: TRBJ1-2
d_gene: TRBD1
abundance: many
v_gene: TRBV27

CDR3aa: CASSPNILAGGGDTQYF
CDR3nt: TGTGCCAGCAGCCCAAATATACTAGCGGGAGGTGGAGATACGCAGTATTTT
j_gene: TRBJ2-3
d_gene: TRBD2
abundance: many
v_gene: TRBV12-3/TRBV12-4

CDR3aa: CASSLWDPYGYTF
CDR3nt: TGCGCCAGCAGCTTGTGGGACCCCTATGGCTACACCTTC
j_gene: TRBJ1-2
d_gene: NA
abundance: many
v_gene: TRBV5-1

CDR3aa: CASSQDATAYQPQHF
CDR3nt: TGCGCCAGCAGCCAAGATGCGACAGCCTATCAGCCCCAGCATTTT
j_gene: TRBJ1-5
d_gene: NA
abundance: NA
v_gene: TRBV4-1

CDR3aa: CSVDREIYNEQFF
CDR3nt: TGCAGCGTTGATCGGGAAATCTACAATGAGCAGTTCTTC
j_gene: TRBJ2-1
d_gene: NA
abundance: many
v_gene: TRBV29-1

CDR3aa: CASSQGQGGSYEQYF
CDR3nt: TGTGCCAGCAGCCAAGGACAGGGTGGTTCCTACGAGCAGTACTTC
j_gene: TRBJ2-7
d_gene: TRBD1
abundance: many
v_gene: TRBV14

CDR3aa: CSARDWTSGRETQYF
CDR3nt: TGCAGTGCTAGAGATTGGACTAGCGGGAGGGAGACCCAGTACTTC
j_gene: TRBJ2-5
d_gene: TRBD2
abundance: many
v_gene: TRBV20-1

CDR3aa: CASSQVGDAPYNEQFF
CDR3nt: TGCGCCAGCAGCCAAGTCGGGGACGCGCCCTACAATGAGCAGTTCTTC
j_gene: TRBJ2-1
d_gene: NA
abundance: many
v_gene: TRBV4-3

CDR3aa: CASRGRRNLYNEQFF
CDR3nt: TGTGCCAGCAGGGGCCGGCGGAACCTCTACAATGAGCAGTTCTTC
j_gene: TRBJ2-1
d_gene: NA
abundance: many
v_gene: TRBV11-2

CDR3aa: CSARVVSAAPMNTEAFF
CDR3nt: TGCAGTGCTAGGGTTGTTTCGGCAGCCCCGATGAACACTGAAGCTTTCTTT
j_gene: TRBJ1-1
d_gene: NA
abundance: many
v_gene: TRBV20-1

CDR3aa: CASSGSDALSSYEQYF
CDR3nt: TGTGCCAGCAGCGGATCGGATGCCCTAAGCTCCTACGAGCAGTACTTC
j_gene: TRBJ2-7
d_gene: NA
abundance: many
v_gene: TRBV7-9

CDR3aa: CASSLWGSSDGYTF
CDR3nt: TGTGCCAGCAGTTTATGGGGTAGTTCAGATGGCTACACCTTC
j_gene: TRBJ1-2
d_gene: NA
abundance: few
v_gene: TRBV27

CDR3aa: CASSVGTTLGVAQYF
CDR3nt: TGCGCCAGCAGCGTAGGGACAACACTCGGAGTGGCCCAGTACTTC
j_gene: TRBJ2-5
d_gene: NA
abundance: many
v_gene: TRBV5-1

CDR3aa: CASSGGAGGSSYNEQFF
CDR3nt: TGCGCCAGCAGCGGGGGGGCAGGGGGCAGCTCCTACAATGAGCAGTTCTTC
j_gene: TRBJ2-1
d_gene: NA
abundance: many
v_gene: TRBV5-1

CDR3aa: CASSSTDSYNEQFF
CDR3nt: TGTGCCAGCAGTTCCACTGACAGTTACAATGAGCAGTTCTTC
j_gene: TRBJ2-1
d_gene: NA
abundance: NA
v_gene: TRBV6-2/TRBV6-3

CDR3aa: CASSPVGTGANYGYTF
CDR3nt: TGTGCCAGCAGTCCGGTCGGGACAGGGGCGAACTATGGCTACACCTTC
j_gene: TRBJ1-2
d_gene: TRBD1
abundance: many
v_gene: TRBV28

CDR3aa: CASSPQGLAGGYEQYF
CDR3nt: TGCGCCAGCAGCCCCCAGGGACTAGCGGGGGGCTACGAGCAGTACTTC
j_gene: TRBJ2-7
d_gene: TRBD2
abundance: NA
v_gene: TRBV5-1

CDR3aa: CASSVQGAKNIQYF
CDR3nt: TGCGCCAGCAGCGTACAGGGGGCCAAAAACATTCAGTACTTC
j_gene: TRBJ2-4
d_gene: TRBD1
abundance: many
v_gene: TRBV4-1

CDR3aa: CSASDRDMNTEAFF
CDR3nt: TGCAGTGCTAGTGACAGGGACATGAACACTGAAGCTTTCTTT
j_gene: TRBJ1-1
d_gene: TRBD1
abundance: many
v_gene: TRBV20-1

CDR3aa: CATSDSEQGGETQYF
CDR3nt: TGTGCCACCAGTGATTCCGAACAGGGCGGAGAGACCCAGTACTTC
j_gene: TRBJ2-5
d_gene: NA
abundance: many
v_gene: TRBV24-1